These 20 T cell receptor beta chains were all obtained from the same sample, sequenced in a study of CD8 T cells in Susac syndrome. Random hexamers were used to reverse transcribe roughly 0.45 to 1 ug of RNA. Using its own MiXCR run on the immunoSEQ multiplex PCR reads, TCRdb lists one record per CDR3 protein. This table has more than 130,000 distinct CDR3 sequences, 85% to 95% appearing once. Sequenced input: CD8+ T cells from PBMCs. The receptors were gathered from a human donor in good health.

The chain recombines TRBV19 with TRBJ2-7; TRBD1 matches 8 bases. Germline CDR1 and CDR2: LNHDA and SQIVND (reference sequence). CDR3 length: 14 amino acids. V was clipped by 7 bases and J by 2 bases; unmatched bases: 7. CDR3 protein: CASTRTGLAYEQYF. As DNA, the CDR3 is TGTGCCAGTACCAGGACAGGGTTAGCCTACGAGCAGTACTTC.

The rearrangement joins TRBV13 to TRBJ2-3; 7 bases match TRBD1. V lost 3 bases and J lost 0; bases outside the gene matches: 0. The CDR3 sequence is 14 residues long. Germline V gene sequence: CDR1 PRHDT, CDR2 FYEKMQ (reference sequence). The CDR3 region is CASSLDRSTDTQYF. The CDR3 DNA sequence: TGTGCCAGCAGCTTGGACAGGAGCACAGATACGCAGTATTTT.

The V and J genes are TRBV30 and TRBJ1-5, with D possibly being TRBD1 (6 bases). CDR1 and CDR2 (germline): GTSNPN, SVGIG (reference sequence). Trimming left V 0 bases short and J 1 base short, with 10 bases between. The length of the CDR3 is 15 residues. The CDR3 here is CAWSVGQGSNQPQHF. CDR3 in DNA: TGTGCCTGGAGTGTAGGCCAGGGGAGCAATCAGCCCCAGCATTTT.

V is TRBV20-1 and J is TRBJ1-4, with D uncertain. Looked up from germline, CDR1 is DFQATT and CDR2 is SNEGSKA (reference sequence). CDR3 size: 15 residues. Trimming removed 6 bases at V and 2 bases at J, with 16 bases between. The CDR3 sequence: CSATVIGRTNEKLFF. For the CDR3, the DNA is TGCAGTGCCACAGTGATCGGTCGCACTAATGAAAAACTGTTTTTT.

The chain links TRBV3-1 to TRBJ1-5, with unresolved D. The germline CDR1 and CDR2 sequences are LGHDT and YNNKEL (reference sequence). The CDR3 contains 13 residues. The V end was cut by 0 bases, the J end by 4 bases, with 4 bases between. For the CDR3, the DNA is TGTGCCAGCAGCCAAGAGGGGAATCAGCCCCAGCATTTT. Protein sequence: CASSQEGNQPQHF.

The V and J genes are TRBV20-1 and TRBJ2-1; D perhaps matches TRBD1 (6 bases). The CDR3 spans 13 residues. The germline V gene has CDR1 DFQATT and CDR2 SNEGSKA (reference sequence). Trimming shortened V by 4 bases and J by 0 bases, and 7 bases separated the two germline ends. Here the CDR3 reads CSANRASYNEQFF. CDR3 bases: TGCAGTGCTAACAGGGCCTCCTACAATGAGCAGTTCTTC.

The V gene is TRBV27, the J gene TRBJ2-7, with a weak D call TRBD2 (6 bases). The germline V and J ends were trimmed by 0 bases and 3 bases, with 12 bases remaining between them. The CDR3 totals 15 residues. The V gene's germline CDR1 is MNHEY and CDR2 SMNVEV (reference sequence). Here the CDR3 reads CASSLSPQGLYEQYF. CDR3 nucleotides: TGTGCCAGCAGTTTATCCCCCCAGGGACTCTACGAGCAGTACTTC.

The CDR3 region is CANRISGRGNEQFF. CDR3 bases: TGTGCCAATAGGATTAGCGGGAGGGGGAATGAGCAGTTCTTC. The chain has TRBV30 and TRBJ2-1, with 11 positions matching TRBD2. Losses at the gene ends were 8 bases for V and 7 bases for J; bases not matched to a gene: 10. The CDR3 is made up of 14 amino acids. Germline lookup yields CDR1 GTSNPN and CDR2 SVGIG (reference sequence). The whole variable domain, filled in from reference TRBV30 and TRBJ2-1, reads SQTIHQWPATLVQPVGSPLSLECTVEGTSNPNLYWYRQAAGRGLQLLFYSVGIGQISSEVPQNLSASRPQDRQFILSSKKLLLSDSGFYLCANRISGRGNEQFFGPGTRLTVL.

J is TRBJ2-3 and V is TRBV7-2; 9 bases are shared with TRBD2. There are 16 residues in the CDR3. Germline V lookup: CDR1 SGHTA, CDR2 FQGNSA. J was trimmed by 2 bases and V by 5 bases; bases with no gene match: 8. In DNA, the CDR3 is TGTGCCAGCAGCACAGGACTAGCGAGGACCACAGATACGCAGTATTTT. It yields the protein CASSTGLARTTDTQYF.

The chain recombines TRBV9 with TRBJ2-2; D perhaps matches TRBD1 (6 bases). This CDR3 has 15 residues. Trimming took 6 bases from V and 5 from J, leaving 17 bases between them. In germline, CDR1 is SGDLS, CDR2 YYNGEE. The CDR3 region is CASNPQGGMTGELFF. Here the CDR3 DNA reads TGTGCCAGCAACCCGCAAGGGGGAATGACCGGGGAGCTGTTTTTT.

The V gene is TRBV7-3, the J gene TRBJ2-5, with D maybe TRBD2 (6 bases). CDR3 length: 15 amino acids. V lost 3 bases and J 5 bases, leaving 16 bases between the germline ends. Germline CDR1 reads SGHTA; CDR2 reads FQGTGA. The DNA of the CDR3 is TGTGCCAGCAGCTTTCTCGGGAGAGGGGAGGAGACCCAGTACTTC. It encodes CASSFLGRGEETQYF.

The chain carries TRBV6-1 and TRBJ1-4; the D is unclear. This CDR3 has 14 amino acids. Trimming shortened V by 6 bases and J by 6 bases, and 14 bases separated the two germline ends. Germline loops: CDR1 MNHNS, CDR2 SASEGT. CDR3 sequence (DNA): TGTGCCAGCAGGAGGACCCTCGGGGATGAAAAACTGTTTTTT. This sequence encodes CASRRTLGDEKLFF.

The genes are TRBV23-1 and TRBJ2-7; D remains unclear. TRBV23-1 is an ORF, with its function uncertain. The CDR3 contains 14 residues. The germline V and J ends were trimmed by 4 bases and 0 bases, with 10 bases remaining between them. In nucleotides, the CDR3 is TGCGCCAGCAGTCCAGACACCATCTCCTACGAGCAGTACTTC. Translation: CASSPDTISYEQYF.

V usage is TRBV5-6 and J usage is TRBJ2-3; 11 bases match TRBD2. J was trimmed by 5 bases and V by 7 bases; bases with no gene match: 24. The CDR3 sequence is 20 residues long. Germline loops: CDR1 SGHDT, CDR2 YYEEEE. The CDR3 region is CASRGRAGGLAVKRGDTQYF. In nucleotides, the CDR3 is TGTGCCAGCCGGGGGCGCGCAGGGGGACTAGCGGTCAAACGGGGAGATACGCAGTATTTT.

V and J are TRBV20-1 and TRBJ2-5; D ambiguous. Germline CDR1 is DFQATT and CDR2 is SNEGSKA (reference sequence). V was pared by 3 bases and J by 0 bases, with 8 bases between. This CDR3 has 13 amino acids. In DNA form, the CDR3 reads TGCAGTGCTAGTTCTCGGAACCAAGAGACCCAGTACTTC. Its protein product is CSASSRNQETQYF.

The chain combines TRBV7-8 with TRBJ2-3, with D tentatively TRBD1 or TRBD2 (5 bases each). Per the germline V gene, CDR1 is SGHVS and CDR2 is FQNEAQ. The CDR3 runs to 15 residues. V was trimmed by 0 bases and J by 10 bases, leaving 17 bases between them. The CDR3 coding sequence is TGTGCCAGCAGCTTAGCGGGGGACCTCGGGTCGGCGCAGTATTTT. Protein: CASSLAGDLGSAQYF.

This chain links TRBV19 with TRBJ1-1; a weak D match, TRBD1 (5 bases). Trimming took off 5 bases at V and 6 bases at J, with 16 bases between the two ends. The length of the CDR3 is 14 residues. Germline CDR1 LNHDA, CDR2 SQIVND (reference sequence). CDR3 in amino acids: CASSWGTIDSEAFF. DNA for the CDR3: TGTGCCAGTAGTTGGGGGACCATTGACTCTGAAGCTTTCTTT.

The V call is TRBV7-9, the J call TRBJ2-3; 7 positions match TRBD1. CDR3 length: 15 amino acids. Trimming at V came to 4 bases and at J to 3 bases, leaving 7 bases not matched to a gene. Germline loops: CDR1 SEHNR, CDR2 FQNEAQ (reference sequence). In DNA, the CDR3 is TGTGCCAGCAGCTCATCAGGACAGGCGACAGATACGCAGTATTTT. Protein: CASSSSGQATDTQYF. Full variable domain (outside the CDR3, taken from reference TRBV7-9 and TRBJ2-3): DTGVSQNPRHKITKRGQNVTFRCDPISEHNRLYWYRQTLGQGPEFLTYFQNEAQLEKSRLLSDRFSAERPKGSFSTLEIQRTEQGDSAMYLCASSSSGQATDTQYFGPGTRLTVL.

The chain carries TRBV27 and TRBJ1-1; tentatively, D is TRBD1 (6 bases). CDR1 MNHEY and CDR2 SMNVEV come from the germline V gene (reference sequence). Trimming pared 0 bases from V and 3 bases from J, leaving 8 bases between. This CDR3 has 14 residues. The CDR3 here is CASSLSDRYTEAFF. The CDR3 nucleotides read TGTGCCAGCAGTTTATCAGACAGGTACACTGAAGCTTTCTTT.

This clonotype has a single count. The V gene is TRBV7-6, the J gene TRBJ2-3; D ambiguous. Looked up from germline, CDR1 is SGHVS and CDR2 is FNYEAQ. This CDR3 has 14 residues. Trimming took off 4 bases at V and 0 bases at J, with 8 bases between the two ends. For the CDR3, the DNA is TGTGCCAGCAGCTCCCTCTTTAGCACAGATACGCAGTATTTT. The encoded protein is CASSSLFSTDTQYF.